The present entry profiles one T cell receptor (beta chain) with its context. The table lists this clone with a few counts. It has no known antigen specificity. No per-base quality is available; no much larger clone lies one base away. Each donor gave one peripheral blood draw, averaging approximately 0.11 L, which was collected into heparinised tubes. A BD FACSAria II was used to sort naive, central memory, regulatory and stem cell-like memory CD4+ T cells with a panel that included CD45RO, CCR7, CD25, CD127, CD95 and CD27. Every sorted population had a purity above 95%. PBMCs were isolated immediately by Lymphoprep density gradient centrifugation and stained directly without culture. So that batch effects would be minimized, each experiment stained and sorted samples in pairs, pairing one healthy donor with one patient. The entire amount of isolated RNA was reverse transcribed using the High Capacity cDNA Reverse Transcription Kit, so the sequenced TCRB transcripts were expressed ones. Naive, central memory and regulatory T cell samples underwent deep immunoSEQ sequencing, averaging about 3.57 million total reads per sample. After sorted cells were lysed in RLT buffer, RNA was extracted with DNase-treated RNeasy Micro or Mini kits, with the choice depending on cell number. Each cell subset was processed separately to prevent cross-contamination, with patient and healthy donor samples processed together. TCRB sequences were amplified from cDNA with the immunoSEQ multiplex PCR, producing 87-bp fragments spanning the CDR3 region. Sequencing of the amplicons was performed on the Illumina HiSeq platform. As for how the authors treated the data: Synthetic template baselines were used to correct PCR bias computationally, reads within Hamming distance 2 were collapsed, and singletons that could not be merged were discarded. Reads were aligned to IMGT to assign V, D and J genes, CDR3 length, and insertions or deletions at six rearrangement sites. Clonotype counts were normalized to sorted cell number within each subset before computing true diversity and Gini coefficients with the tcR R package. The overlap coefficient, calculated on TCRB nucleotide sequences, was used to quantify repertoire sharing. TCRdb carries this immuneACCESS record with in-frame sequences only. Its versions omit some clonotypes, under half of them owing to an unresolved V gene in the studies checked, with the rest unexplained. The V and J calls and clone size were taken over from that table, and D and trimming were inferred from the DNA. For this sample there are 300,000 to 350,000 clones; less than 10% appear just once. Around 0.45% of the sample belongs to the ten largest clones.

The record originates from a study of beta chain features in type 1 diabetes (dated by TCRdb to 2016 to 2018). As for the study more broadly: Mean age, gender distribution, total cell number and subset yield were not different between patients and healthy donors. A total of some 110 million sorted cells were examined across all samples, and the number of cells per subset was strongly correlated with RNA yield. Regulatory and stem cell-like memory subsets were isolated from only 8 patients and about eight healthy donors, whereas naive and central memory subsets came from all 30 or so donors. In the study, recently diagnosed type 1 diabetes patients and matched healthy donors were compared on the TCRB repertoires of their sorted circulating CD4+ T cell subsets.

V sheds 2 bases and J sheds 10 bases, leaving 18 bases between their ends. The CDR3 runs 15 amino acids, cysteine and phenylalanine included. The kept DNA is CDR3 alone, 45 bases in frame from the first base. CDR1 LGHNA and CDR2 YNFKEQ are derived from the germline V gene. Beyond this particular receptor, the publication reports: The naive, central memory and regulatory TCRB repertoires appeared to resemble one another more closely among patients than among healthy donors. Shorter templates might be favored by PCR, yet because patient and control samples were amplified and corrected together, any such skew would affect both groups equally. Only small numbers of individuals were included in the HLA sub-analyses, which left unresolved whether HLA type had any influence on TCRB rearrangement. Sequencing cDNA rather than genomic DNA could over-represent highly expressing activated cells, although activation and CD3 levels did not differ between groups. A moderate but significant shortening of TCRB CDR3 length was observed in type 1 diabetes patients in all four CD4+ subsets. Patients with type 1 diabetes made fewer insertions and deleted more nucleotides at VDJ recombination sites, implying thymic rearrangement abnormalities.

The chain links TRBV4-2 with TRBJ1-5; no D segment can be confidently identified. Sequencing was done on a sample of central memory CD4+ T cells from blood. The source is a woman aged 18-35 years in good health. The CDR3: CASSQSIEDSFPQHF. The DNA sequence is given as TGTGCCAGCAGCCAATCGATCGAGGACTCGTTTCCCCAGCATTTT.